The subject of this entry is one TCR beta chain. Its antigen is currently not known. No base quality information exists; no much larger clone differs at one position. A library prepared for alpha chains yielded this beta chain as an off-target read; its size is of little meaning. This record comes from a study of spatial heterogeneity in lung cancer (dated by TCRdb to the late 2010s). The study in broad terms: Beta-chain transcripts were consistently detected in greater numbers than alpha-chain transcripts, which likely reflects a higher abundance of beta-chain transcripts. In tumor regions, TCR transcript counts showed a strong correlation with a T cell transcriptional module score derived from matched bulk RNA-seq. In the raw uncorrected reads, each unique combination of TCR and UMI appeared on average more than ten times. TCR alpha and beta repertoires were quantitatively compared across multiple tumor regions, matched nontumor lung and blood in non-small cell lung cancer. The study linked features of the TCR repertoire to counts of nonsynonymous mutations, which were determined by whole-exome sequencing of tumor tissue. Both alpha and beta chains were TCR-sequenced in samples taken at surgery, namely 220 tumor regions, approximately 63 matched nontumor lung samples and over 55 PBMC samples. Study-level results and caveats: A correlation was observed between the number of expanded intratumoral alpha and beta TCRs and the tumor nonsynonymous mutation count. The count of ubiquitous expanded TCRs correlated with the count of ubiquitous nonsynonymous mutations, and the count of regional expanded TCRs correlated with the count of regional nonsynonymous mutations. TCR-seq coverage of tumor T cells was estimated at only roughly 7.7% for alpha chains and about 14% for beta chains. Confirming at a functional level the hypothesis that regional TCRs recognize regional mutations was considered to require additional single-cell paired TCR alpha and beta sequencing.

CDR3 length: 13 amino acids, cysteine to phenylalanine. CDR3 DNA is the only sequence kept; it has 39 bases, read in frame from the first base. The trim is 0 bases for V and 4 bases for J, with a gap of 8 bases between the germline ends. CDR1 and CDR2 are read off the germline V gene as SGDLS and YYNGEE. In the paper's terms, the time point label means: sample taken at primary tumor resection. The donors were 65 to 90 patients from the lung TRACERx cohort who had early-stage, untreated non-small cell lung cancer. TCR sequencing used whole RNA extracted from tumor and nontumor lung tissue, or from cryopreserved PBMC samples, without cell sorting. Patients were selected for TCR sequencing only if sufficient RNA was available from at least two tumor regions. Tumor and adjacent nontumor lung specimens were reviewed by a lung pathologist before selection. The library was prepared using 5' RACE. Sequencing was performed on a NextSeq 500. The TCR library protocol attached a unique molecular identifier to each TCR cDNA molecule to allow correction of PCR and sequencing errors. In the original analysis: TCR identification, UMI-based error correction and CDR3 extraction were performed with Decombinator tools. Expanded TCRs were defined as those above a frequency of 2 per 1,000, corresponding to the top 1% of the tumor frequency distribution. Expanded tumor TCRs were classed as regional if statistically deemed absent (corrected P<0.05) from at least one tumor region, otherwise ubiquitous. Rényi diversity was computed with the R vegan package after subsampling each repertoire 100 times to 5,000 TCRs. CDR3 similarity networks were constructed using string-kernel similarity of amino acid triplets, with links drawn between CDR3s whose pairwise similarity was above 0.82. TCRdb trimmed the raw reads at Q25, called clones with MiXCR and kept productive beta chains. Each CDR3 protein appears once, grouped with its most common genes and DNA. These V and J calls are TCRdb output, not the study's own analysis. Recorded for this sample are more than 6,500 distinct CDR3 sequences; roughly 13% of them occurred a single time. About a fifth of the sample lies in the top ten.

This clonotype was sampled from a male donor with early-stage non-small cell lung cancer. The material sequenced was lung tumor tissue, taken at surgery. The chain employs TRBV9 and TRBJ2-7, with TRBD2 tentatively as D gene (6 bases match). Here is the DNA: TGTGCCAGCAGCGTAGGAGGGAGGTACGAGCAGTACTTC. The translation is CASSVGGRYEQYF.